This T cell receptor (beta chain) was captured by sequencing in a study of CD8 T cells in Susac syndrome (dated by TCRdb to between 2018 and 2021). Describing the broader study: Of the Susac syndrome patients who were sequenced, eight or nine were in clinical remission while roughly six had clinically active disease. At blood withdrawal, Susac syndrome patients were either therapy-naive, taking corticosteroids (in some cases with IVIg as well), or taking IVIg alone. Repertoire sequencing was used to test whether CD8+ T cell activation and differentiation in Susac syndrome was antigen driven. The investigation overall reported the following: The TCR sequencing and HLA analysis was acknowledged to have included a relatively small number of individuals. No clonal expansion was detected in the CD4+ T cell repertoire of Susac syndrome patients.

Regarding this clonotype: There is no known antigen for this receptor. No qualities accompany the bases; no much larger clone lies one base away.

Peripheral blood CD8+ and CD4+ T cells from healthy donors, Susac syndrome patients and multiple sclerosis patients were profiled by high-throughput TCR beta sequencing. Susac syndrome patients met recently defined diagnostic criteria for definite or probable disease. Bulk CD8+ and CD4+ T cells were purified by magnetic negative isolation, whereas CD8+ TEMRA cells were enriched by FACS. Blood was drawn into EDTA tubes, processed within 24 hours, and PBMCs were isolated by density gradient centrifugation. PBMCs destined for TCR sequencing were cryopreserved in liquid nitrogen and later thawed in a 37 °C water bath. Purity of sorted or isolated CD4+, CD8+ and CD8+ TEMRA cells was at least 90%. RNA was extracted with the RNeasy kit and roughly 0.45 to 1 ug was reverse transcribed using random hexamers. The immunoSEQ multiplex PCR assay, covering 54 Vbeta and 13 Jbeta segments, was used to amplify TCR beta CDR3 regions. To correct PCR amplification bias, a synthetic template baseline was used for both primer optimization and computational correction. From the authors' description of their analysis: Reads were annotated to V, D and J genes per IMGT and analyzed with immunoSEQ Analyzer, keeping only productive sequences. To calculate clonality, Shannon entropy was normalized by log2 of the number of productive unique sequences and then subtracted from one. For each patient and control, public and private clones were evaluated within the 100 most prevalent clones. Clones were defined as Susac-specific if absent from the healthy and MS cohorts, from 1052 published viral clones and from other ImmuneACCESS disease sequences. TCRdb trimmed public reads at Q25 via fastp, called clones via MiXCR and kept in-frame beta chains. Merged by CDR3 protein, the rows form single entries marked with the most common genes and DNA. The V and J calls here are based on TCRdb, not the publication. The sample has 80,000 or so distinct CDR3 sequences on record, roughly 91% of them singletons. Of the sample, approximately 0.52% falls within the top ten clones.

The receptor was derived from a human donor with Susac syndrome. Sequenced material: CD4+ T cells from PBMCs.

The CDR3 region: CASRGLAGNNEQFF. The nucleotide sequence is TGCGCCAGCAGGGGACTAGCGGGTAACAATGAGCAGTTCTTC. Here the chain combines TRBV5-1 and TRBJ2-1; TRBD2 agrees with 12 junctional bases. V trim: 5 bases; J trim: 5 bases; unmatched bases: 2. Via the germline V gene, CDR1 is SGHRS and CDR2 YFSETQ. Spanning cysteine to phenylalanine, the CDR3 consists of 14 amino acids. Only the CDR3 DNA is retained, 42 bases long and in frame from the first base.